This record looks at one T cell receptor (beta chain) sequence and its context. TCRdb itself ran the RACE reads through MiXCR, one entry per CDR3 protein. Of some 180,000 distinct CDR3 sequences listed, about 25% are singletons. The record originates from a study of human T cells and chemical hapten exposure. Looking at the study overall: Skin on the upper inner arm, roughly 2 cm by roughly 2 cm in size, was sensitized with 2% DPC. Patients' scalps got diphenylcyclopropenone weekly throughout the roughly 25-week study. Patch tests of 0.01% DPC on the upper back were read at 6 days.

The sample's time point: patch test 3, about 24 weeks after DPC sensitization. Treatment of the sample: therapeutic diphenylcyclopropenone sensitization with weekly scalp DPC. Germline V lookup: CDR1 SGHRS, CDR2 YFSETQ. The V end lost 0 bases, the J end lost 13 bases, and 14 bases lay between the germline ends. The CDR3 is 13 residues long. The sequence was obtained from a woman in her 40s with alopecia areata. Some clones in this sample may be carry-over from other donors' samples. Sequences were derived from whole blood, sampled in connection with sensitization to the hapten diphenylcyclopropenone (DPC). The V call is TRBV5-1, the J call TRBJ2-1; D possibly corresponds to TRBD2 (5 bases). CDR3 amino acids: CASSLDTSGTQFF. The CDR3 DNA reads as TGCGCCAGCAGCTTGGACACATCGGGAACCCAGTTCTTC.